Listed below are T cell receptor beta chains from one sample, sequenced in a study of technical replicates of blood from several donors. Assay used: immunoSEQ multiplex PCR; TCRdb lists only in-frame clones, some missing. The sample has about 68,000 clones, 95% to 97% seen once. Sequenced: T cells isolated from PBMCs. The receptors were sampled from a human donor in good health. Each CDR3 is given without its conserved first and last residue. Fields, in order: V gene, J gene, CDR3 protein.

>TRBV7-3|TRBJ2-2
ASSLRDYRSTGELF
>TRBV5-8|TRBJ1-1
ASRGGIYTEAF
>TRBV11-2|TRBJ2-3
ASSLSPGSDTQY
>TRBV13|TRBJ1-1
ASRNTGFTEAF
>TRBV30|TRBJ1-5
AWSVGGGQPQH
>TRBV11-2|TRBJ2-2
ASSPSGPNTGELF
>TRBV4-2|TRBJ2-2
ASSQGTSPTGELF
>TRBV7-2|TRBJ1-1
ASSFPGLGTEAF
>TRBV30|TRBJ1-4
AWSSFDLMF
>TRBV10-2|TRBJ2-3
ASSSSGSPTDTQY
>TRBV10-3|TRBJ2-7
AIRSGVGGYEQY
>TRBV30|TRBJ2-4
AWSVRRLAKNIQY
>TRBV6-1|TRBJ2-7
ASREFGTGTRSYEQY
>TRBV7-2|TRBJ2-7
ASMTAGLYEQY
>TRBV15|TRBJ1-5
ATSRAGRLDNQPQH
>TRBV28|TRBJ2-3
ASSFNTDTQY
>TRBV2|TRBJ1-4
ASSGLGLPGANEKLF
>TRBV7-9|TRBJ2-7
ATGTGDREQY
>TRBV11-2|TRBJ2-3
ASSFRGLAYTDTQY